This T cell receptor beta chain was recorded in a study of neoadjuvant anti-PD-1 for oral cavity cancer (dated by TCRdb to the early 2020s). Broadly, across the study: Before undergoing curative-intent surgical resection, most patients got three to four biweekly nivolumab doses at 3 mg/kg. For patients who did not progress, a fourth nivolumab dose was given around day 43, followed by definitive surgical resection on days 50-56. Under RECIST 1.1, patients with complete response, partial response or stable disease were classed as responders, and patients with progression were classed as non-responders. An approximately 34% response rate was observed in the parent correlative cohort, in which more than ten patients were included. Broad study findings and their caveats: Higher pretreatment blood Treg/Th17 ratios correlated with both higher pretreatment blood TCRbeta clonality and lower post-treatment tumor TCRbeta clonality. TCR analyses included only three patients per response group, and the authors called for larger cohorts for validation. After neoadjuvant nivolumab, T cell clonality (Gini index) in PBMCs was significantly higher in non-responders than in responders.

Read against the paper, the sample's time point label means: after neoadjuvant nivolumab, at surgical resection. None of the patients had received prior systemic or radiation treatment, and all were newly diagnosed with stage II-IVA oral cavity squamous cell carcinoma. The cohort was made up of patients with locally advanced, HPV-negative oral cavity squamous cell carcinoma. No culture maintenance or expansion was done, as the peripheral blood mononuclear cells went straight to analysis. Samples came from a longitudinal correlative study of a single-arm phase II trial of neoadjuvant nivolumab in oral cavity squamous cell carcinoma. Subject-matched pre- and post-treatment PBMCs and tumors from three responders and three non-responders underwent genomic DNA-based TCRbeta sequencing. Peripheral blood mononuclear cells were collected before nivolumab treatment and were collected again after treatment, at the time of surgery. The Maxwell RSC DNA from Cells kit was used to isolate genomic DNA from PBMCs.

There are 11 amino acids in the CDR3, from cysteine to phenylalanine inclusive. CDR3 DNA is the only sequence kept; it has 33 bases, read in frame from the first base. Trimming takes 6 bases from V and 8 bases from J, and the germline ends sit 10 bases apart. Via the germline V gene, CDR1 is MNHEY and CDR2 SVGAGI. Worth noting for this clone: There is no known antigen for this receptor. Per-base qualities were not stored, and no clone one base away is much larger.

PBMC libraries used mostly approximately 450 ng of input genomic DNA for deep sequencing, with six replicates per sample. The immunoSEQ hsTCRbeta kit was used to prepare TCRbeta libraries according to the manufacturer's instructions. An Illumina NovaSeq 6000 S4 flow cell was used to sequence the final libraries, which had first been combined to 3 nM. As for the original processing: The immunoSEQ Analyzer was used for raw data preprocessing and quality control. The analysis was restricted to productive rearrangements, with each unique CDR3 amino acid sequence defining a clonotype. Repertoire clonality was estimated as the Gini-Simpson index, computed with the R package tcR. Student's t test was used to compare Gini indices, and Pearson correlation was used to assess associations with tumor size change. TCRdb stores this immuneACCESS table with in-frame sequences only. Part of the clones is absent; in the studies checked, under half of the shortfall reflects unresolved V genes, and no reason is known for the rest. V, J and clone size were drawn from that table, and D and trimming were deduced from the DNA. The table for this sample lists about 13,000 clones; less than 80% of them were counted only once. In total, the top ten clones hold under 3.5% of the sample.

The sample in question was PBMCs, obtained after nivolumab (anti-PD-1) treatment. The sequence came from a person between 40 and 85 years old with oral cavity squamous cell carcinoma. The chain uses TRBV6-5 and TRBJ1-1; no D gene can be assigned with confidence. The bases are TGTGCCAGCAGGTCGGTCAAGGAAGCTTTCTTT. Its protein reads: CASRSVKEAFF.